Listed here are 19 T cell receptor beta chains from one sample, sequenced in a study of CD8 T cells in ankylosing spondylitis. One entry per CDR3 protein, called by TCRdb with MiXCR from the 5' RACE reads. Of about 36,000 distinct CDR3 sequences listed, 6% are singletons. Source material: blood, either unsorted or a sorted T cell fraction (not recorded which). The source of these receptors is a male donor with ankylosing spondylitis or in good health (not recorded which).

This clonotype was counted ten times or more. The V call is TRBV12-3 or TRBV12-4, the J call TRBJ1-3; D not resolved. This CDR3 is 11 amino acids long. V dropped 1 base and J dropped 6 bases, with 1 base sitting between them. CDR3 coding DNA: TGTGCCAGCAGTTTAGTAAACACCATATATTTT. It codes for CASSLVNTIYF.

The CDR3 sequence: CASGTSAGESSYNEQFF. CDR3 bases: TGCGCCAGTGGGACTAGTGCAGGGGAGAGCTCCTACAATGAGCAGTTCTTC. This chain links TRBV10-2 with TRBJ2-1; 8 nucleotides agree with TRBD2. The V gene's germline CDR1 is WSHSY and CDR2 SAAADI. The CDR3 is made up of 17 amino acids. V gave up 9 bases and J gave up 0 bases; unmatched junction bases: 13.

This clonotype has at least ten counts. In DNA, the CDR3 is TGCGCCAGCAGCTTGGTTGCCAGGGGCGGCACTGAAGCTTTCTTT. It specifies CASSLVARGGTEAFF. The chain employs TRBV5-1 and TRBJ1-1; tentatively, D is TRBD1 (6 bases). The CDR3 is 15 amino acids. Trimming cost V 0 bases and J 4 bases, with 13 bases left between them. Germline loops: CDR1 SGHRS, CDR2 YFSETQ.

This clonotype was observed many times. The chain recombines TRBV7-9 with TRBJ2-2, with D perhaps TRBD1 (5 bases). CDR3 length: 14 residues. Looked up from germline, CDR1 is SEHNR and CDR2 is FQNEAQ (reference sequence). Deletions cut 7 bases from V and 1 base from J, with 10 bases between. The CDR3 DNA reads TGTGCCAGCACCCTGACAGAGAACACCGGGGAGCTGTTTTTT. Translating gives CASTLTENTGELFF.

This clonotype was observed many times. As DNA, the CDR3 is TGCAGCGTCGGGACCGGGGACGGGGGCATTCAGTACTTC. Protein: CSVGTGDGGIQYF. The chain has TRBV29-1 and TRBJ2-4; maybe TRBD2 (6 bases). The CDR3 spans 13 residues. Trimming took off 6 bases at V and 9 bases at J, with 18 bases between the two ends. Germline V gene data show CDR1 as SQVTM and CDR2 as ANQGSEA.

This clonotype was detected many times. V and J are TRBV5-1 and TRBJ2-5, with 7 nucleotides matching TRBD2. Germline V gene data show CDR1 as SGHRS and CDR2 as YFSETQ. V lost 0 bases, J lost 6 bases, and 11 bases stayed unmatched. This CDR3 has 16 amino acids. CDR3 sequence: CASSLGGREELKTQYF. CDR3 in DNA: TGCGCCAGCAGCTTGGGCGGGAGAGAAGAGCTAAAGACCCAGTACTTC. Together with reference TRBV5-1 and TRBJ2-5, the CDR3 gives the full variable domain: KAGVTQTPRYLIKTRGQQVTLSCSPISGHRSVSWYQQTPGQGLQFLFEYFSETQRNKGNFPGRFSGRQFSNSRSEMNVSTLELGDSALYLCASSLGGREELKTQYFGPGTRLLVL.

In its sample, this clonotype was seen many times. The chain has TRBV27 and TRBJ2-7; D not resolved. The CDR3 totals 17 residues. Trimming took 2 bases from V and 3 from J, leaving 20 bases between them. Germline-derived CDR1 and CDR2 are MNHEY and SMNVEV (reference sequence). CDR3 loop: CASSLKVDWSGRYEQYF. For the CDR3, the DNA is TGTGCCAGCAGTTTAAAAGTTGATTGGTCAGGACGCTACGAGCAGTACTTC.

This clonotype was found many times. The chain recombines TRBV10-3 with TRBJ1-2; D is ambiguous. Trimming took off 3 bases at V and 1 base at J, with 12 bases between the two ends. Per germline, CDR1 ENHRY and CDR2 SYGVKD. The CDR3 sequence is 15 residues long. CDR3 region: CAISEFPTVNYGYTF. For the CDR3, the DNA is TGTGCCATCAGTGAATTCCCTACAGTTAACTATGGCTACACCTTC.

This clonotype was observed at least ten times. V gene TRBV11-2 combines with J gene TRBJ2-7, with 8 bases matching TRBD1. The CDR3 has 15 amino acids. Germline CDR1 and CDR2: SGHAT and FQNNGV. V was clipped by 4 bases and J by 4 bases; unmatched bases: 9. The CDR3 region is CASSSAGTGWYEQYF. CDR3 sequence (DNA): TGTGCCAGCAGCTCCGCCGGGACAGGCTGGTACGAGCAGTACTTC.

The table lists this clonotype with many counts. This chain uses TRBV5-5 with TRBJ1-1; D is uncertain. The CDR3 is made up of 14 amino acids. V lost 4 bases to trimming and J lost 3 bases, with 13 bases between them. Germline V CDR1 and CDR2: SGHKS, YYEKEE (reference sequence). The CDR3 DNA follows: TGTGCCAGCAGCACCGCGTTTCAGGACACTGAAGCTTTCTTT. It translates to CASSTAFQDTEAFF. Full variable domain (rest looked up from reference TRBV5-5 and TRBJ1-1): DAGVTQSPTHLIKTRGQQVTLRCSPISGHKSVSWYQQVLGQGPQFIFQYYEKEERGRGNFPDRFSARQFPNYSSELNVNALLLGDSALYLCASSTAFQDTEAFFGQGTRLTVV.

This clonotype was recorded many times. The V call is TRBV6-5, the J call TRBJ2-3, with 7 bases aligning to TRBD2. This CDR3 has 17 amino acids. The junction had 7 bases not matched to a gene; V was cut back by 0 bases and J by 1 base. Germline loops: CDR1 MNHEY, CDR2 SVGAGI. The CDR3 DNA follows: TGTGCCAGCAGTTACTCCCCTGCGGGGGTGGGCACAGATACGCAGTATTTT. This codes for CASSYSPAGVGTDTQYF.

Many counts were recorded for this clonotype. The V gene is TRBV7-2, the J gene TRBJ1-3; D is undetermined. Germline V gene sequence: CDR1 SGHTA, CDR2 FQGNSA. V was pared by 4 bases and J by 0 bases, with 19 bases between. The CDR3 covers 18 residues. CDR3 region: CASSYIAPMRDSGNTIYF. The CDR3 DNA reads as TGTGCCAGCAGCTATATCGCCCCAATGCGGGACTCTGGAAACACCATATATTTT.

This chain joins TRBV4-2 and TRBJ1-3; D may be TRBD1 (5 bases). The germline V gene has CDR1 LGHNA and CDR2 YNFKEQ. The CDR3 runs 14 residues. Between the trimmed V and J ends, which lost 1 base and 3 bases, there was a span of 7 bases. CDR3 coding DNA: TGTGCCAGCAGCCAAGGGGGCGGTGGAAACACCATATATTTT. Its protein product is CASSQGGGGNTIYF.

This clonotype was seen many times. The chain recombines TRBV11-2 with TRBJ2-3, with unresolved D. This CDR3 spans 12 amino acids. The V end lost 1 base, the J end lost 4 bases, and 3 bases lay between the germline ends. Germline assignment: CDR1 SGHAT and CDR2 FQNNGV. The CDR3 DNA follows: TGTGCCAGCAGCTTAGCTTCAGATACGCAGTATTTT. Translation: CASSLASDTQYF.

In DNA form, the CDR3 reads TGTGCCAGCAGGAAAAAAGCCAGACTCCTCTCATTGGCAGATACGCAGTATTTT. It translates to CASRKKARLLSLADTQYF. The V call is TRBV6-1, the J call TRBJ2-3; no reliable D call. CDR3 length: 18 residues. The germline V gene has CDR1 MNHNS and CDR2 SASEGT. V lost 6 bases to trimming and J lost 4 bases, with 26 bases between them.

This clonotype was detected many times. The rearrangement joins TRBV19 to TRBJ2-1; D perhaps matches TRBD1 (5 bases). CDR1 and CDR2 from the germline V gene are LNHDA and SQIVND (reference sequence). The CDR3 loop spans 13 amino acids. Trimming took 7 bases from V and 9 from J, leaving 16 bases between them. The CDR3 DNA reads TGTGCCAGTACCCCCCAGGGAAGGGGTGAGCAGTTCTTC. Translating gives CASTPQGRGEQFF.

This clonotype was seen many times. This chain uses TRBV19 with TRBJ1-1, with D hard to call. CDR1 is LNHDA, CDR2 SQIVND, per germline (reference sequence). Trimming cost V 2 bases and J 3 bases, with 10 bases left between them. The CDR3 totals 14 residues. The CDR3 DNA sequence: TGTGCCAGTAGTATATACGAGGGCGACACTGAAGCTTTCTTT. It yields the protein CASSIYEGDTEAFF.

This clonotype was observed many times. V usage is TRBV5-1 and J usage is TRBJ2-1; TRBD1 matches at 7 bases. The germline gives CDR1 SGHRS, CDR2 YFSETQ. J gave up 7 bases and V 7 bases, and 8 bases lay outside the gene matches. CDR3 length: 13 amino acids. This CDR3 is CASRRQGMNEQFF. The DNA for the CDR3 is TGCGCCAGCCGAAGACAGGGCATGAATGAGCAGTTCTTC.

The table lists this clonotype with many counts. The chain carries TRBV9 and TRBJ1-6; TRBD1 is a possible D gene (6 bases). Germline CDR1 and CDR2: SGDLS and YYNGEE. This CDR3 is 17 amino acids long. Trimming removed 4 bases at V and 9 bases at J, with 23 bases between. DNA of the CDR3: TGTGCCAGCAGCCCGACTTGGCAGGGACACCCGGGTTCACCCCTCCACTTT. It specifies CASSPTWQGHPGSPLHF.